This T cell receptor beta chain originates from a study of blood T cell repertoires in COVID-19. The protocol was immunoSEQ multiplex PCR, while the TCRdb copy is restricted to in-frame clones and leaves out a portion. This sample carries hundreds of thousands of clones, 80% to 90% of them seen once, and the ten largest clones take roughly 5%. There are 12 residues in the CDR3. Germline V CDR1 and CDR2: SQVTM, ANQGSEA. V dropped 0 bases and J dropped 4 bases, with 6 bases sitting between them. The sequence derives from a woman between 45 and 65 years old who had been exposed to COVID-19. The specimen was PBMCs or T cells enriched from blood (not recorded which). The gene calls are TRBV29-1 and TRBJ1-2, with D unclear. CDR3 sequence: CSVEEEGYGYTF. In nucleotides, the CDR3 is TGCAGCGTTGAAGAGGAGGGCTATGGCTACACCTTC.